The source of this T cell receptor (beta chain) is a study of blood T cell repertoires in COVID-19. Background on the study: Samples came from the United States, Italy and Spain, spanning acute and convalescent COVID-19. T cells, B-cell-depleted T cells, or PBMCs supplied cDNA or gDNA.

Original data processing: Amplification from reference gene primers served as the basis for estimated nucleated cell counts. The table came from immunoSEQ multiplex PCR; TCRdb's copy has only in-frame clones and leaves some out. That table furnishes V, J and clone size, whereas the DNA furnished D and trimming. The sample carries 250,000 or so clones, around 83% recorded once. In this sample, this clone turned up once. Sequenced sample: peripheral blood. The sequence derives from a woman younger than 30 with acute or convalescent COVID-19.

CDR3 protein: CASIQSPGVVPDYGYTF. The CDR3 DNA reads as TGTGCCAGCATCCAATCACCCGGAGTGGTGCCCGACTATGGCTACACCTTC. J is TRBJ1-2 and V is TRBV2, with D uncertain. V was shortened by 7 bases and J by 3 bases, with 24 bases between the two germline ends. Germline CDR1 and CDR2: SNHLY and FYNNEI. The CDR3 totals 17 residues.